This T cell receptor beta chain comes out of a study of Ad26.COV2.S vaccination and SARS-CoV-2 variants. Data came from immunoSEQ multiplex PCR; TCRdb stores just in-frame clones and leaves some out. The data show a few hundred thousand clones, around 87% seen once. As to treatment: over 15 received Ad26.COV2.S at low or high dose, single or two shots; about 5 received placebo; per-sample allocation not given. Sampling occurred on day 63 after the first vaccine or placebo injection. Trimming left V 6 bases short and J 2 bases short, with 17 bases between. The CDR3 spans 15 residues. Per the germline V gene, CDR1 is MNHEY and CDR2 is SVGAGI.

This receptor was taken from a person aged 18 to 65 who received the Ad26.COV2.S COVID-19 vaccine or a placebo. This rearrangement joins TRBV6-5 to TRBJ2-7, with D possibly TRBD2 on 6 matching bases. Here the sequenced sample was peripheral blood, taken in a trial of Ad26.COV2.S vaccine versus placebo. The CDR3 protein is CASSKGGQSPYEQYF. CDR3 nucleotide sequence: TGTGCCAGCAGCAAAGGAGGGCAGTCCCCCTACGAGCAGTACTTC.